The clone carrying this TCR beta chain is a singleton in its sample. It was with 60 Vbeta and 13 Jbeta primers that the PCR ran. Here immunoSEQ multiplex PCR was the method, and the copy in TCRdb shows in-frame clones only, minus some. The sample records about 180,000 clones, around 77% being singletons. Looked up from germline, CDR1 is SNHLY and CDR2 is FYNNEI. V lost 6 bases, J lost 5 bases, and 14 bases lay in between. The CDR3 runs to 15 residues. This specimen comes from a study of cytomegalovirus exposure and HLA in healthy donors. Study-wide context: Assignment to the Caucasian-associated ancestry cluster applied to approximately 80% of the approximately 390 genotyped donors.

This chain connects TRBV2 to TRBJ1-6; perhaps TRBD1 as D (5 bases). The receptor comes from a woman in her twenties or thirties in good health and CMV-seronegative. Specimen: PBMCs. CDR3: CASRGWQGNNSPLHF. CDR3 bases: TGTGCCAGCAGGGGGTGGCAGGGAAATAATTCACCCCTCCACTTT.